This T cell receptor beta chain was identified in a study of cytomegalovirus exposure and HLA in healthy donors. As regards this clone: Its matching antigen is unknown.

Overall study findings and caveats: Through in vitro validation, three CMV-associated chains were shown to be specific for CMV antigens. Among TCR sequences, most were rare, though some public TCRs appeared in many donors.

Vbeta (60) and Jbeta (13) primers were used in the PCR. Profiling relied on immunoSEQ multiplex PCR, and the TCRdb table lists in-frame clones only, not all of them. The repertoire holds 250,000 to 350,000 clones, with over 70% as singletons. Trimming took 1 base from V and 2 from J, leaving 11 bases between them. Per germline, CDR1 MGHRA and CDR2 YSYEKL. CDR3 length: 15 residues. The sequence derives from a girl aged 2 to 9 in good health and CMV-seronegative. The material sequenced was PBMCs. The chain recombines TRBV4-1 with TRBJ1-2; D unclear. The CDR3 loop is CASSQVEVGNYGYTF. CDR3 bases: TGCGCCAGCAGCCAAGTTGAGGTCGGGAACTATGGCTACACCTTC.